This T cell receptor (beta chain) was obtained from a study of chemoradiotherapy in HPV16-positive cancers. Study-level findings and limits: Candidate HPV-specific clones and E7-related TCR motifs grew in tumor during treatment.

Germline CDR1 is SNHLY and CDR2 is FYNNEI. J gave up 1 base and V 6 bases, and 9 bases lay outside the gene matches. The CDR3 is 15 residues long. Using immunoSEQ multiplex PCR, the repertoire was profiled, and TCRdb retains in-frame clones only, with some absent. Of nearly 5,500 clones listed, 89% were seen once; the top ten hold less than 2.5%. In regard to this clone: What it binds is not known.

The receptor was derived from a human donor with HPV-associated anogenital cancer. Sequenced material: blood, taken from a patient who underwent chemoradiotherapy. The genes are TRBV2 and TRBJ2-7; 7 nucleotides line up with TRBD2. CDR3 DNA: TGTGCCAGCAGGACAGTGTCCGGGGGGTCCTACGAGCAGTACTTC. Its protein product is CASRTVSGGSYEQYF.